This T cell receptor (beta chain) stems from a study of graft-versus-host responses after intestinal transplantation. CDR1 is SGHVS and CDR2 is FNYEAQ in the germline V gene. V lost 2 bases and J lost 3, with 15 bases in between. The length of the CDR3 is 16 residues. Sequenced by immunoSEQ multiplex PCR; TCRdb stores in-frame clones only, minus some. This sample yields about 120,000 clones, of which 90% are seen a single time; about 0.18% belongs to the top ten. This clone was seen a single time. The antigen is not known. The clonotype originates from a human donor who received an intestinal transplant. The V gene is TRBV7-6, the J gene TRBJ2-3; TRBD2 is a possible D gene (6 bases). Sequenced material: unstimulated CD4+ T cells sorted from spleen or lymph node cells, taken before intestinal transplant. The CDR3 DNA sequence: TGTGCCAGCAGCTTACGGCGGGACGGTGGAACAGATACGCAGTATTTT. Amino acids: CASSLRRDGGTDTQYF.